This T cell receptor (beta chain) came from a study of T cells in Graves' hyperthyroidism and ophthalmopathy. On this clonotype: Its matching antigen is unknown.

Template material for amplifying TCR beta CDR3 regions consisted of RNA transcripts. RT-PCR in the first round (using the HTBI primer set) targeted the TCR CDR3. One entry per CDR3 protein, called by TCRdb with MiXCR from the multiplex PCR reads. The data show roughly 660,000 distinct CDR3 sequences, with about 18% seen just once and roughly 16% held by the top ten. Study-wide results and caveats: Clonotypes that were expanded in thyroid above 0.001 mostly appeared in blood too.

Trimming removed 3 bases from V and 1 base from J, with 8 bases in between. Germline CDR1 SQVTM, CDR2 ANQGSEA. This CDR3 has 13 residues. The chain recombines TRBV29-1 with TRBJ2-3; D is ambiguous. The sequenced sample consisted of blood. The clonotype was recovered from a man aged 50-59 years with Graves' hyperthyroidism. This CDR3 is CSVDFQRTDTQYF. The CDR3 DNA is TGCAGCGTTGATTTTCAGCGCACAGATACGCAGTATTTT.